Listed here are 32 T cell receptor beta chains from one sample, sequenced in a study of T cell repertoires in aging, cancer and after chemotherapy. The template was genomic DNA from peripheral blood, not RNA. Rearranged V-D-J TRB sequences were amplified with a mixed TRB-A/B primer pool. One entry per CDR3 protein results from TCRdb running MiXCR on the multiplex PCR reads. The sample yields several thousand distinct CDR3 sequences, approximately 31% seen once. The sequencing sample was made of blood. The source is a human donor with a blood cancer. The donor label of this sample is uncertain.

CDR3 protein: CASSLFGLAGEQYF. The CDR3 coding sequence is TGTGCCAGCAGCTTGTTTGGTCTGGCAGGCGAGCAGTACTTC. The V and J genes are TRBV11-2 and TRBJ2-7, with D uncertain. Looked up from germline, CDR1 is SGHAT and CDR2 is FQNNGV. V was pared by 3 bases and J by 6 bases, with 15 bases between. There are 14 residues in the CDR3.

The sample holds a few counts of this clonotype. This chain joins TRBV5-4 and TRBJ1-5, with D maybe TRBD1 (6 bases). Per germline, CDR1 SGHNT and CDR2 YYREEE (reference sequence). This CDR3 comprises 13 residues. Deletions cut 2 bases from V and 9 bases from J, with 12 bases between. The CDR3 coding sequence is TGTGCCAGCAGCTTCGGGGGCTCTGGGCCCCAGCATTTT. Its protein product is CASSFGGSGPQHF. Full variable domain (remainder filled in from reference TRBV5-4 and TRBJ1-5): ETGVTQSPTHLIKTRGQQVTLRCSSQSGHNTVSWYQQALGQGPQFIFQYYREEENGRGNFPPRFSGLQFPNYSSELNVNALELDDSALYLCASSFGGSGPQHFGDGTRLSIL.

This sequence joins TRBV6-5 and TRBJ1-6; D is unresolved. V lost 2 bases to trimming and J lost 6 bases, with 11 bases between them. The CDR3 is 15 amino acids. Germline V gene lookup returns CDR1 MNHEY and CDR2 SVGAGI. The CDR3 bases are TGTGCCAGCAGTTACACCCGCTTTACTAATTCACCCCTCCACTTT. Amino acid sequence: CASSYTRFTNSPLHF.

The rearrangement links TRBV6-5 to TRBJ1-3, with D hard to call. The CDR3 is 13 residues long. CDR1 and CDR2 (germline): MNHEY, SVGAGI. Trimming pared 2 bases from V and 4 bases from J, leaving 6 bases between. The CDR3 nucleotides read TGTGCCAGCAGTTACGGGAGGGGAAACACCATATATTTT. This translates into CASSYGRGNTIYF.

This chain links TRBV12-3 or TRBV12-4 with TRBJ2-7; 12 nucleotides line up with TRBD1. This CDR3 has 16 amino acids. V dropped 5 bases and J dropped 7; count of bases not matched to a gene: 12. The CDR3 DNA follows: TGTGCCAGCAGTCCCCAGTGGGGACAGGGGGCCCGAGAGCAGTACTTC. Its translation is CASSPQWGQGAREQYF.

This clonotype qualifies as medium-sized. The V and J genes are TRBV27 and TRBJ2-7; no firm D call. CDR1 is MNHEY and CDR2 is SMNVEV in the germline V gene (reference sequence). This CDR3 has 14 residues. With 1 base removed from V and 6 bases from J, the gap between germline ends came to 13 bases. The CDR3 is CASSLFPQSREQYF. The CDR3, as DNA: TGTGCCAGCAGTTTATTCCCACAGAGCCGCGAGCAGTACTTC.

The CDR3 DNA reads TGTGCCAGCAGCATGATAGCGGGGGGGAGGACCGGGGAGCTGTTTTTT. Amino acids: CASSMIAGGRTGELFF. The chain is built from TRBV9 and TRBJ2-2; TRBD2 aligns across 11 bases. The CDR3 is 16 residues long. Unmatched junction bases numbered 7, after V lost 4 bases and J lost 5 bases. From germline, CDR1 is SGDLS and CDR2 YYNGEE.

The chain has TRBV12-3 or TRBV12-4 and TRBJ2-3, with 11 bases fitting TRBD2. Trimming removed 6 bases from V and 2 bases from J; junction bases left unmatched: 4. This CDR3 has 15 residues. The CDR3 DNA sequence: TGTGCCAGCAGGGAGACTAGCGGGAACACAGATACGCAGTATTTT. Translating gives CASRETSGNTDTQYF.

This clonotype is medium-sized in the sample. The V and J genes are TRBV15 and TRBJ2-2, with 8 bases identical to TRBD1. There are 16 residues in the CDR3. Trimming cost V 4 bases and J 7 bases; bases outside gene matches: 11. Per germline, CDR1 LNHNV and CDR2 YYDKDF (reference sequence). The CDR3 sequence: CATSNLATGVIGELFF. CDR3 nucleotides: TGTGCCACCAGCAATCTGGCGACAGGGGTTATCGGGGAGCTGTTTTTT.

This clonotype was counted only a few times. The V and J genes are TRBV6-2 or TRBV6-3 and TRBJ2-6; D remains ambiguous. This CDR3 spans 14 amino acids. CDR1 and CDR2 (germline): MNHEY, SVGEGT. Trimming took 5 bases from V and 1 from J, leaving 6 bases between them. The CDR3 region is CASSTHSGANVLTF. CDR3 DNA: TGTGCCAGCAGTACGCATTCTGGGGCCAACGTCCTGACTTTC.

This clonotype has more than one count but fewer than ten. The chain has TRBV19 and TRBJ2-5, with D hard to call. This CDR3 contains 13 residues. V was cut by 0 bases and J by 6 bases, with 8 bases left in between. Germline assignment: CDR1 LNHDA and CDR2 SQIVND (reference sequence). The CDR3 nucleotides are TGTGCCAGTAGTATAGATCCGATAAAGACCCAGTACTTC. It is translated as CASSIDPIKTQYF.

This clonotype was detected a few times. This rearrangement joins TRBV7-9 to TRBJ1-2, with D uncertain. The germline V and J ends were trimmed by 5 bases and 4 bases, with 17 bases remaining between them. This CDR3 has 15 amino acids. Germline values: CDR1 SEHNR, CDR2 FQNEAQ (reference sequence). The DNA of the CDR3 is TGTGCCAGCAGCCCGTTAGCGGGGTCGGTCTATGGCTACACCTTC. This gives the protein CASSPLAGSVYGYTF.

This chain links TRBV12-3 or TRBV12-4 with TRBJ2-1, with 11 bases fitting TRBD2. V lost 1 base to trimming and J lost 7 bases; unmatched junction nucleotides: 9. The CDR3 contains 17 residues. The CDR3 bases are TGTGCCAGCAGTTTAGGTAGCGGGGGGGCCAAGAGAAATGAGCAGTTCTTC. This gives the protein CASSLGSGGAKRNEQFF.

The chain couples TRBV7-9 to TRBJ1-4, with 7 bases fitting TRBD1. Per germline, CDR1 SEHNR and CDR2 FQNEAQ (reference sequence). This CDR3 is 19 amino acids long. V was clipped by 3 bases and J by 3 bases; unmatched bases: 16. The CDR3 bases are TGTGCCAGCAGCTTCTTCTCTGGGACAGCCCTATCCTCTAATGAAAAACTGTTTTTT. It specifies CASSFFSGTALSSNEKLFF.

The chain links TRBV4-3 to TRBJ2-5; D is unclear. This CDR3 has 16 amino acids. Trimming stripped 4 bases from V and 2 bases from J, with 17 bases between. Germline assignment: CDR1 LGHNA and CDR2 YSLEER. CDR3: CASSRSTSPNQETQYF. Written as DNA, the CDR3 is TGCGCCAGCAGCCGATCGACTTCTCCGAATCAAGAGACCCAGTACTTC.

This clonotype has a handful of counts. V usage is TRBV10-3 and J usage is TRBJ2-4; 8 bases fit TRBD1. Unmatched junction bases numbered 6, after V lost 10 bases and J lost 1 base. The CDR3 totals 14 residues. Germline-derived CDR1 and CDR2 are ENHRY and SYGVKD. In nucleotides, the CDR3 is TGTGCCACCATGGACAGGGAGGCCAAAAACATTCAGTACTTC. The encoded protein is CATMDREAKNIQYF.

This clonotype rates as medium-sized. V usage is TRBV29-1 and J usage is TRBJ1-3, with D unresolved. The germline V gene encodes CDR1 SQVTM and CDR2 ANQGSEA. Trimming removed 7 bases from V and 7 bases from J, with 20 bases in between. This CDR3 contains 14 residues. CDR3 loop: CSASGKGAANTIYF. The CDR3 nucleotides are TGCAGCGCCTCCGGGAAGGGAGCCGCGAACACCATATATTTT.

V is TRBV12-3 or TRBV12-4 and J is TRBJ2-3; 7 bases are a match to TRBD2. This CDR3 contains 15 residues. V shed 3 bases, J shed 5 bases, and the junction held 8 bases outside the gene matches. The CDR3 protein is CASSFEGRALDTQYF. CDR3 coding DNA: TGTGCCAGCAGTTTTGAGGGGAGGGCCCTAGATACGCAGTATTTT.

The CDR3 protein is CASSLAGGLTDTQYF. DNA for the CDR3: TGTGCCAGCAGCTTAGCGGGGGGGCTGACAGATACGCAGTATTTT. V gene TRBV5-6 combines with J gene TRBJ2-3; 10 bases agree with TRBD2. Per germline, CDR1 SGHDT and CDR2 YYEEEE. This CDR3 region has 15 residues. The J segment lost 3 bases and the V segment lost 2 bases, leaving 3 bases of the junction unmatched. Full variable domain (remainder filled in from reference TRBV5-6 and TRBJ2-3): DAGVTQSPTHLIKTRGQQVTLRCSPKSGHDTVSWYQQALGQGPQFIFQYYEEEERQRGNFPDRFSGHQFPNYSSELNVNALLLGDSALYLCASSLAGGLTDTQYFGPGTRLTVL.

V is TRBV6-5 and J is TRBJ2-1, with a possible D match to TRBD1 (6 bases). V lost 6 bases and J 3 bases, leaving 12 bases between the germline ends. Germline V gene data show CDR1 as MNHEY and CDR2 as SVGAGI. The CDR3 runs to 14 residues. The CDR3 sequence is CASRLSTGYNEQFF. Written as DNA, the CDR3 is TGTGCCAGCAGACTCTCGACAGGCTACAATGAGCAGTTCTTC.

This clonotype occurred a few times. The junction departs from germline at one end; a sequencing error may be responsible. The V call is TRBV5-1, the J call TRBJ1-2; the D gene is possibly TRBD1 (5 bases). Germline CDR1 reads SGHRS; CDR2 reads YFSETQ. The CDR3 is made up of 14 amino acids. The CDR3 nucleotides are TGTGCCAGCAGCCCGGAGGGCACAGGATATGGCTACACCTTC. Protein product: CASSPEGTGYGYTF. Together with reference TRBV5-1 and TRBJ1-2, the CDR3 gives the full variable domain: KAGVTQTPRYLIKTRGQQVTLSCSPISGHRSVSWYQQTPGQGLQFLFEYFSETQRNKGNFPGRFSGRQFSNSRSEMNVSTLELGDSALYLCASSPEGTGYGYTFGSGTRLTVV.

This clonotype is classed as medium-sized. The chain carries TRBV6-2 or TRBV6-3 and TRBJ2-1; D remains ambiguous. CDR3 size: 11 residues. The germline V gene has CDR1 MNHEY and CDR2 SVGEGT. The germline V and J ends were trimmed by 2 bases and 12 bases, with 8 bases remaining between them. CDR3 sequence: CASSYPSGQFF. DNA of the CDR3: TGTGCCAGCAGTTACCCCTCTGGGCAGTTCTTC.

This clonotype was counted between two and nine times. Here the CDR3 reads CASSLGAYEQYF. The CDR3 DNA reads as TGTGCCAGCAGCTTAGGGGCGTACGAGCAGTACTTC. The rearrangement links TRBV13 to TRBJ2-7; the D is unclear. CDR3 length equals 12 residues. The germline V gene has CDR1 PRHDT and CDR2 FYEKMQ (reference sequence). The V gene lost 0 bases and the J gene lost 4 bases, with 4 bases spanning the gap.

The chain couples TRBV5-4 to TRBJ1-1; D gene ambiguous. V shed 4 bases and J shed 2 bases, with 15 bases lying between them. The germline V gene encodes CDR1 SGHNT and CDR2 YYREEE (reference sequence). This CDR3 has 15 amino acids. CDR3 sequence: CASSRKDGDNTEAFF. DNA for the CDR3: TGTGCCAGCAGCCGAAAGGACGGAGATAACACTGAAGCTTTCTTT.

The V gene is TRBV5-1, the J gene TRBJ1-4; TRBD1 matches 12 bases. CDR3 length: 17 amino acids. Germline values: CDR1 SGHRS, CDR2 YFSETQ. V lost 4 bases, J lost 4 bases, and 8 bases stayed unmatched. CDR3: CASSKGQGAGINEKLFF. DNA for the CDR3: TGCGCCAGCAGCAAGGGACAGGGGGCCGGAATTAATGAAAAACTGTTTTTT.

There are a few counts of this clonotype. V gene TRBV6-1 combines with J gene TRBJ1-5; D is possibly TRBD1 (6 bases). The CDR3 is made up of 15 amino acids. The V end lost 3 bases, the J end lost 6 bases, and 15 bases lay between the germline ends. CDR1 is MNHNS and CDR2 is SASEGT in the germline V gene. This chain's CDR3 is CASSDSHPGVQPQHF. DNA of the CDR3: TGTGCCAGCAGTGATTCCCATCCAGGGGTTCAGCCCCAGCATTTT.

This clonotype was detected only a few times. The J gene is TRBJ1-2, the V gene TRBV6-2 or TRBV6-3; weak D call: TRBD1 (6 bases). The CDR3 covers 16 residues. Germline-derived CDR1 and CDR2 are MNHEY and SVGEGT. The V end was cut by 6 bases, the J end by 8 bases, with 25 bases between. CDR3 in amino acids: CASRATAGEADPGYTF. DNA for the CDR3: TGTGCCAGCAGAGCTACGGCAGGGGAGGCAGACCCAGGCTACACCTTC.

This chain uses TRBV9 with TRBJ2-1; 9 bases map to TRBD2. V shed 3 bases and J 6 bases; nucleotides not matched to a gene: 10. Germline V CDR1 and CDR2: SGDLS, YYNGEE. The CDR3 has 16 amino acids. CDR3 DNA sequence: TGTGCCAGCAGCGCGACTAGCGGAGAGTTGGGCAATGAGCAGTTCTTC. Residues: CASSATSGELGNEQFF.

By proportion, this clonotype is medium-sized. The rearrangement uses TRBV5-6 and TRBJ2-5, with 7 bases identical to TRBD1. The V gene's germline CDR1 is SGHDT and CDR2 YYEEEE. Trimming at V came to 0 bases and at J to 5 bases, leaving 4 bases not matched to a gene. The CDR3 is made up of 14 amino acids. In DNA form, the CDR3 reads TGTGCCAGCAGCTTGGTAGGGGGCGAGGAGACCCAGTACTTC. Translating gives CASSLVGGEETQYF.

This chain connects TRBV11-3 to TRBJ2-4, with 11 bases matching TRBD2. The V segment lost 5 bases and the J segment 12 bases; nucleotides outside the gene matches: 6. The germline V gene encodes CDR1 SGHNT and CDR2 YENEEA. The CDR3 is 13 residues long. CDR3 residues: CASSPGLAVAQYF. Here the CDR3 DNA reads TGTGCCAGCAGCCCGGGACTAGCGGTTGCTCAGTACTTC.

The chain is built from TRBV19 and TRBJ1-2; D call uncertain. V gave up 2 bases and J gave up 4 bases, with 20 bases separating them. This CDR3 contains 17 residues. Germline CDR1 reads LNHDA; CDR2 reads SQIVND (reference sequence). CDR3 DNA sequence: TGTGCCAGTAGTATATTTGGAGGCGGCAGTTCACTCTATGGCTACACCTTC. This gives the protein CASSIFGGGSSLYGYTF.

The sample holds a few counts of this clonotype. The rearrangement uses TRBV7-2 and TRBJ2-7; D remains ambiguous. The CDR3 has 13 amino acids. With 8 bases removed from V and 5 bases from J, the gap between germline ends came to 16 bases. CDR1 and CDR2 from the germline V gene are SGHTA and FQGNSA. The CDR3 DNA reads as TGTGCCAGCCGACCTCAACCCGGCCACGAGCAGTACTTC. Protein sequence: CASRPQPGHEQYF. Drawing the rest from reference TRBV7-2 and TRBJ2-7, the complete variable domain is GAGVSQSPSNKVTEKGKDVELRCDPISGHTALYWYRQSLGQGLEFLIYFQGNSAPDKSGLPSDRFSAERTGGSVSTLTIQRTQQEDSAVYLCASRPQPGHEQYFGPGTRLTVT.